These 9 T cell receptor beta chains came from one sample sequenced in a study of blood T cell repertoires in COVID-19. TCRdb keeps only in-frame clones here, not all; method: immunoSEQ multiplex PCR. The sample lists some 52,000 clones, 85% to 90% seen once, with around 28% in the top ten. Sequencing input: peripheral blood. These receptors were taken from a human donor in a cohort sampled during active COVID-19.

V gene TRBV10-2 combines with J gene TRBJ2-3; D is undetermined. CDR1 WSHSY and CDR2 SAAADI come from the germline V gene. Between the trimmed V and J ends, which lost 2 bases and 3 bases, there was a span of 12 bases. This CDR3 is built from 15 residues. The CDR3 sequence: CASSEPEVRTDTQYF. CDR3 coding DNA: TGCGCCAGCAGTGAGCCTGAGGTACGGACAGATACGCAGTATTTT.

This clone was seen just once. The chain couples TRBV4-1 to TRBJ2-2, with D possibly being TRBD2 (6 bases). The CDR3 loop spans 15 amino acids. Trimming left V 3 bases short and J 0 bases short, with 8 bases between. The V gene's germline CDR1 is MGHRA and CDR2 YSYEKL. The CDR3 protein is CASSHGGTNTGELFF. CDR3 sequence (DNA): TGCGCCAGCAGCCATGGGGGGACGAACACCGGGGAGCTGTTTTTT.

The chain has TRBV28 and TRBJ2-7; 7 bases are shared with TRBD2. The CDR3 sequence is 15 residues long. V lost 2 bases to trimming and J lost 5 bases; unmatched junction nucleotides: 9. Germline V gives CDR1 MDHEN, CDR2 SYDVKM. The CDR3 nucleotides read TGTGCCAGCAGTTTAGCTCGTCCTAGCGGAGACGAGCAGTACTTC. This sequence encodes CASSLARPSGDEQYF.

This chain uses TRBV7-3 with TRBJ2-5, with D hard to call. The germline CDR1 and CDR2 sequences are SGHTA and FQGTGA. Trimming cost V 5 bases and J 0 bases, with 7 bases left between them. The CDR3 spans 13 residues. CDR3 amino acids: CASSIEYQETQYF. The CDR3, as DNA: TGTGCCAGCAGCATCGAGTACCAAGAGACCCAGTACTTC.

The CDR3 DNA sequence: TGCAGCGTTGAGGGGGGGAGCACAGATACGCAGTATTTT. Translating gives CSVEGGSTDTQYF. The rearrangement uses TRBV29-1 and TRBJ2-3, with TRBD2 matching 7 bases. CDR1 and CDR2 from the germline V gene are SQVTM and ANQGSEA. This CDR3 contains 13 residues. Losses at the gene ends were 3 bases for V and 0 bases for J; bases not matched to a gene: 0.

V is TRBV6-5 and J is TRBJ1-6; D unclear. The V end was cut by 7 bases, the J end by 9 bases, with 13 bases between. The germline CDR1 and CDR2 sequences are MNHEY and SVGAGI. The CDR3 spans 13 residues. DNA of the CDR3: TGTGCCAGCACCGACCGGGGATTTTCACCCCTCCACTTT. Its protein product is CASTDRGFSPLHF.

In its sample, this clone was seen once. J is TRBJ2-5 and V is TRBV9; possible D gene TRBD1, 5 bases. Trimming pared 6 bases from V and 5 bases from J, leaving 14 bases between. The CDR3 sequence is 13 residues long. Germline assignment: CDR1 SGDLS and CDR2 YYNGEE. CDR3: CASKRQLEETQYF. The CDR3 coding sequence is TGTGCCAGCAAGAGACAGTTAGAGGAGACCCAGTACTTC.

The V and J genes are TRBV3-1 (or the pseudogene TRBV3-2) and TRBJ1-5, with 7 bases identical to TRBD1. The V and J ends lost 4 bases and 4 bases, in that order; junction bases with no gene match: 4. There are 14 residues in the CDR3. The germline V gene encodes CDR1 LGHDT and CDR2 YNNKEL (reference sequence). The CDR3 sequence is CASSPRQGNQPQHF. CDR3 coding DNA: TGTGCCAGCAGCCCGAGACAGGGAAATCAGCCCCAGCATTTT.

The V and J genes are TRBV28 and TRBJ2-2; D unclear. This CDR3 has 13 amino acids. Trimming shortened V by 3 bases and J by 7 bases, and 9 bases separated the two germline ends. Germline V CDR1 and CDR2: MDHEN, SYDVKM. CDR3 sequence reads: CASSFTAHGELFF. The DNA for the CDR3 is TGTGCCAGCAGTTTCACAGCCCACGGGGAGCTGTTTTTT.